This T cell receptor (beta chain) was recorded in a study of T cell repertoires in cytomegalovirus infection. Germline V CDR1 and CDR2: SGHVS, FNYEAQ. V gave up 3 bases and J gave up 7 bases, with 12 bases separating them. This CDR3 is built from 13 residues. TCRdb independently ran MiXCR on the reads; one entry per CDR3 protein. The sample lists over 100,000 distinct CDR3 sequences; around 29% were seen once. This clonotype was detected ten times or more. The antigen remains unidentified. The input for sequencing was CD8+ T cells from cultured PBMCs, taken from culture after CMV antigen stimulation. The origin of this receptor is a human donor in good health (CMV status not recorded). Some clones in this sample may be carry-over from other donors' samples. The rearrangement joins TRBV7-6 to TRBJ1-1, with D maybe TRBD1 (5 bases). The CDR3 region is CASSLSTGGEAFF. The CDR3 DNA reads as TGTGCCAGCAGCTTGTCTACTGGGGGTGAAGCTTTCTTT.